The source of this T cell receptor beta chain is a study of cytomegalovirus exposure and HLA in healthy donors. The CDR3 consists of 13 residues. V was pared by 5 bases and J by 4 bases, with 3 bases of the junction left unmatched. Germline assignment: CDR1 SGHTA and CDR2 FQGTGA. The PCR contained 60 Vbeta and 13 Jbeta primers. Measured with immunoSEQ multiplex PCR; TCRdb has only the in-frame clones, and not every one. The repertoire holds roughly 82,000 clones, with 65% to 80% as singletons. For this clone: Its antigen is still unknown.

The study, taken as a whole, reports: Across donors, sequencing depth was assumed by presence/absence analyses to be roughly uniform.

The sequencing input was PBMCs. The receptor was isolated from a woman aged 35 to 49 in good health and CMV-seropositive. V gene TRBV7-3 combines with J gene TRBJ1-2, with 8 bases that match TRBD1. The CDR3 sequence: CASSHGQGYGYTF. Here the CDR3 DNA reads TGTGCCAGCAGCCATGGACAGGGCTATGGCTACACCTTC.